The 23 T cell receptor beta chains given below trace back to one sample, sequenced in a study of T cells in Graves' hyperthyroidism and ophthalmopathy. There were TCR beta CDR3 regions amplified from RNA transcripts. An initial round of RT-PCR targeting the TCR CDR3 relied on the HTBI primer set. TCRdb reanalysed the multiplex PCR reads using MiXCR and keeps one entry per CDR3 protein. The sample holds 600,000 to 650,000 distinct CDR3 sequences; 15% to 20% are singletons and the top ten take 3.5% to 4%. The sequencing sample was made of blood. The receptor source for this set is a woman in her twenties or thirties with Graves' hyperthyroidism.

The chain has TRBV27 and TRBJ2-7; possible D gene TRBD2, 6 bases. This CDR3 has 15 residues. Germline assignment: CDR1 MNHEY and CDR2 SMNVEV (reference sequence). V was shortened by 0 bases and J by 3 bases, with 12 bases between the two germline ends. CDR3 sequence (DNA): TGTGCCAGCAGTTTATCGGGCGGGGACCACTACGAGCAGTACTTC. It is translated as CASSLSGGDHYEQYF.

In its sample, this clonotype was seen many times. This rearrangement joins TRBV12-3 or TRBV12-4 to TRBJ1-4; weak D call: TRBD1 (6 bases). The CDR3 spans 14 residues. With 5 bases removed from V and 3 bases from J, the gap between germline ends came to 10 bases. CDR3 in DNA: TGTGCCAGCAGTCGACAGGCAGCTAATGAAAAACTGTTTTTT. Its translation: CASSRQAANEKLFF.

This clonotype was detected ten times or more. The chain has TRBV7-8 and TRBJ1-5; the D gene is possibly TRBD1 (6 bases). Between the trimmed V and J ends, which lost 3 bases and 3 bases, there was a span of 12 bases. In germline, CDR1 is SGHVS, CDR2 FQNEAQ. The CDR3 consists of 15 residues. CDR3 amino acids: CASSFWGPYNQPQHF. The CDR3 nucleotides are TGTGCCAGCAGCTTTTGGGGGCCCTACAATCAGCCCCAGCATTTT.

This clonotype was seen repeatedly, ten times or more. As DNA, the CDR3 is TGTGCCAGCAGTTTAAGGTCCCCGCAGAACTATGGCTACACCTTC. Protein sequence: CASSLRSPQNYGYTF. The rearrangement links TRBV28 to TRBJ1-2; no definite D call. The germline V gene has CDR1 MDHEN and CDR2 SYDVKM. This CDR3 has 15 amino acids. The ends were cut back, 2 bases at V and 2 bases at J, with 12 bases in the middle.

Only a few counts were recorded for this clonotype. V gene TRBV19 combines with J gene TRBJ1-2; 10 nucleotides align to TRBD1. Per the germline V gene, CDR1 is LNHDA and CDR2 is SQIVND (reference sequence). The CDR3 runs to 16 residues. Trimming took 4 bases from V and 7 from J; bases not matched to a gene: 12. This CDR3 reads CASSSYPPGQGLGYTF. CDR3 DNA sequence: TGTGCCAGTAGTAGTTACCCTCCGGGACAGGGGCTTGGCTACACCTTC.

This clonotype was picked up a small number of times. Its ends do not fully match the called genes, so a read error is possible. The genes are TRBV13 and TRBJ2-7; 14 nucleotides line up with TRBD2. CDR3 size: 17 residues. Germline CDR1 is PRHDT and CDR2 is FYEKMQ (reference sequence). The chain's CDR3 is CASSLGLAGEFAYERYF. The DNA for the CDR3 is TGTGCCAGCAGCTTGGGACTAGCGGGAGAATTCGCCTACGAGCGGTACTTC.

This clonotype was counted many times. The genes are TRBV7-8 and TRBJ2-5, with 11 bases aligning to TRBD1. The junction had 8 bases not matched to a gene; V was cut back by 4 bases and J by 4 bases. Germline values: CDR1 SGHVS, CDR2 FQNEAQ. CDR3 length equals 16 residues. CDR3 region: CASSWMGQGGGETQYF. The CDR3 bases are TGTGCCAGCAGCTGGATGGGACAGGGGGGGGGAGAGACCCAGTACTTC.

This clonotype was recorded at least ten times. The genes are TRBV12-5 and TRBJ2-7; no firm D call. The CDR3 has 15 residues. Deletions cut 6 bases from V and 3 bases from J, with 18 bases between. Germline assignment: CDR1 LGHNT and CDR2 FRNRAP. CDR3 sequence (DNA): TGTGCTAGTGGCCCATCAAACCCCGAAAGCTACGAGCAGTACTTC. Amino acid sequence: CASGPSNPESYEQYF.

This clonotype was observed many times. The chain employs TRBV27 and TRBJ2-1; possibly TRBD1 for D (6 bases). Per germline, CDR1 MNHEY and CDR2 SMNVEV (reference sequence). Trimming took off 3 bases at V and 9 bases at J, with 9 bases between the two ends. CDR3 size: 12 residues. CDR3 coding DNA: TGTGCCAGCAGTTTCCTGACAGGTGAGCAGTTCTTC. Translating it yields CASSFLTGEQFF.

This clonotype was seen more than once but under ten times. This chain uses TRBV4-2 with TRBJ2-1; 8 bases are shared with TRBD2. The germline V gene has CDR1 LGHNA and CDR2 YNFKEQ. This CDR3 comprises 18 residues. After removal of 0 bases from V and 3 bases from J, the junction contained 10 bases not matched to a gene. DNA of the CDR3: TGTGCCAGCAGCCAAGACTTACCAACTAGCGGAGACTACAATGAGCAGTTCTTC. This gives the protein CASSQDLPTSGDYNEQFF.

This clonotype appeared many times. This sequence joins TRBV28 and TRBJ2-1; D unclear. V shed 1 base and J shed 2 bases, with 12 bases lying between them. The CDR3 contains 16 residues. Germline values: CDR1 MDHEN, CDR2 SYDVKM. This CDR3 reads CASSLYASSPYNEQFF. CDR3 sequence (DNA): TGTGCCAGCAGTTTATACGCTAGTAGTCCCTACAATGAGCAGTTCTTC.

This clonotype came up a few times. Given a much more abundant clone one base away, this may be a read error. The chain employs TRBV18 and TRBJ2-5; weak D call: TRBD1 (6 bases). Germline assignment: CDR1 KGHSH and CDR2 LQKENI. There are 12 residues in the CDR3. In DNA form, the CDR3 reads TGTGTCAGCTCACAGGGTTCGGAGACCCAGTACTTC. Translating it yields CVSSQGSETQYF.

This clonotype was counted between two and nine times. The gene calls are TRBV11-3 and TRBJ2-7; D is perhaps TRBD1 or TRBD2 (5 bases each). V shed 5 bases and J shed 2 bases, with 13 bases lying between them. The CDR3 spans 14 residues. Germline V gene data show CDR1 as SGHNT and CDR2 as YENEEA. CDR3 sequence reads: CASSPFGAAYEQYF. CDR3 nucleotides: TGTGCCAGCAGCCCCTTCGGGGCTGCCTACGAGCAGTACTTC.

As to this clonotype: Relative to the germline gene, one junction end is altered; a read error may explain this. The chain couples TRBV28 to TRBJ1-2; D is unresolved. Per germline, CDR1 MDHEN and CDR2 SYDVKM. The CDR3 sequence is 12 residues long. The CDR3 here is CASSERVGGYTF. The CDR3, as DNA: TGCGCCAGCAGCGAAAGGGTGGGCGGCTACACCTTC.

A few counts support this clonotype. The gene calls are TRBV6-1 and TRBJ1-2; 12 bases are shared with TRBD1. The length of the CDR3 is 16 residues. Germline V gives CDR1 MNHNS, CDR2 SASEGT. The V segment lost 6 bases and the J segment 6 bases; nucleotides outside the gene matches: 11. Here the CDR3 DNA reads TGTGCCAGCAGCCTGATGGGACAGGGGGCGATGAATGGCTACACCTTC. This codes for CASSLMGQGAMNGYTF.

This clonotype was seen a handful of times. The chain uses TRBV5-4 and TRBJ2-2; 10 bases agree with TRBD2. Trimming took 1 base from V and 2 from J; bases not matched to a gene: 14. Germline V gene data show CDR1 as SGHNT and CDR2 as YYREEE (reference sequence). This CDR3 is 20 amino acids long. The CDR3 sequence is CASSLIPSGRLVLNTGELFF. The CDR3 DNA reads as TGTGCCAGCAGCTTGATCCCTAGCGGGAGACTGGTGTTAAACACCGGGGAGCTGTTTTTT.

This clonotype was recorded many times. V and J are TRBV2 and TRBJ1-3, with 9 bases that match TRBD1. Per the germline V gene, CDR1 is SNHLY and CDR2 is FYNNEI. CDR3 length: 16 amino acids. The ends lost 3 bases at V and 0 bases at J; junction bases unmatched: 3. In nucleotides, the CDR3 is TGTGCCAGCAGTGAGACAGGGGGTCTCTCTGGAAACACCATATATTTT. This encodes CASSETGGLSGNTIYF.

There are many counts of this clonotype. The chain employs TRBV29-1 and TRBJ2-2, with D perhaps being TRBD1 or TRBD2 (5 bases each). CDR3 length equals 15 residues. The ends were cut back, 3 bases at V and 2 bases at J, with 13 bases in the middle. The V gene's germline CDR1 is SQVTM and CDR2 ANQGSEA. The CDR3 nucleotides are TGCAGCGTTGATGGGACCCCAAATAACACCGGGGAGCTGTTTTTT. Translation: CSVDGTPNNTGELFF.

This clonotype was recorded many times. An end of the junction differs from the germline gene, which may be a read error. The V call is TRBV28, the J call TRBJ2-2; 7 bases align to TRBD2. The germline V gene encodes CDR1 MDHEN and CDR2 SYDVKM. The CDR3 sequence is 15 residues long. The CDR3 DNA reads TGCGCCAGCAGCCTGAGCGGGACGAACACCGGGGAGCTGTTTTTT. This encodes CASSLSGTNTGELFF.

The rearrangement uses TRBV30 and TRBJ2-5; D remains ambiguous. Trimming left V 5 bases short and J 1 base short, with 11 bases between. This CDR3 is built from 13 residues. Germline CDR1 GTSNPN, CDR2 SVGIG (reference sequence). CDR3 DNA: TGTGCCTGGTTTAGGGTCGCCCAAGAGACCCAGTACTTC. It translates to CAWFRVAQETQYF.

This clonotype was counted ten times or more. The chain carries TRBV11-2 and TRBJ2-7; 9 bases are a match to TRBD2. The CDR3 consists of 15 residues. Trimming at V came to 5 bases and at J to 1 base, leaving 6 bases not matched to a gene. Germline V CDR1 and CDR2: SGHAT, FQNNGV. CDR3 amino acids: CASSRAGGLSYEQYF. The CDR3 nucleotides are TGTGCCAGCAGCCGAGCGGGAGGACTATCCTACGAGCAGTACTTC.

Only a few counts were recorded for this clonotype. The V call is TRBV6-1, the J call TRBJ2-7; 10 bases align to TRBD1. This CDR3 has 13 amino acids. V dropped 7 bases and J dropped 3; count of bases not matched to a gene: 3. Germline CDR1 reads MNHNS; CDR2 reads SASEGT. CDR3 nucleotides: TGTGCCAGCACTAGGACAGGGGGCTACGAGCAGTACTTC. Its translation is CASTRTGGYEQYF.

This chain uses TRBV13 with TRBJ2-1; 7 bases match TRBD1. J lost 7 bases, V lost 7 bases, and 7 bases had no gene match. The CDR3 totals 13 residues. Germline assignment: CDR1 PRHDT and CDR2 FYEKMQ (reference sequence). CDR3 coding DNA: TGTGCCAGCAACACGGACAGGACAAATGAGCAGTTCTTC. Translation: CASNTDRTNEQFF.